The entry that follows covers one TCR beta chain sequence. TCRdb's table, derived via immunoSEQ multiplex PCR, lists solely in-frame clones and lacks some. The table has 40,000 to 60,000 clones, 86% seen once. With V trimmed by 1 base and J by 7 bases, 5 bases remained unmatched. Germline CDR1 is SGHNT and CDR2 is YYREEE (reference sequence). The CDR3 is made up of 16 amino acids. This sample is drawn from a study of blood T cell repertoires in COVID-19. Study overall: From T cells, B-cell-depleted T cells, or PBMCs came the material, which was cDNA or gDNA.

The chain uses TRBV5-4 and TRBJ2-2, with 12 positions matching TRBD1. Sequencing was carried out using peripheral blood. The sequence was collected from a human donor in a cohort sampled during active COVID-19. The CDR3 sequence is CASSLWDRGRDGELFF. The CDR3 DNA follows: TGTGCCAGCAGCTTGTGGGACAGGGGGCGGGACGGGGAGCTGTTTTTT.